This T cell receptor beta chain appears in the sequencing data of a study of shared clonotypes between healthy human individuals. Overall study findings and caveats: Relative to their counterparts shared across all four donors, non-shared clonotypes exhibited diminished generation probabilities. In having few donors, the study represented limited genetic and exposure-history diversity. Clonotype sharing among the donors was expected to vary with sequencing depth. Estimated richness was generally greater in naive than memory subsets.

CD45RO-negative CD8 cells positively selected for CCR7 made up the naive population, which excluded terminally differentiated effector memory CD45RA+ cells. Germline V lookup: CDR1 LNHDA, CDR2 SQIVND (reference sequence). J was trimmed by 5 bases and V by 0 bases; bases with no gene match: 6. The CDR3 sequence is 16 residues long. The data were produced by immunoSEQ multiplex PCR, yet TCRdb's version contains in-frame clones alone and is incomplete. Seen here are some 740,000 clones, nearly 95% observed once, and the top ten hold around 24%. Turning to this clone: Its target is not known.

This TCR was sampled from a man under 40 in good health. The chain uses TRBV19 and TRBJ2-2; the match to TRBD1 covers 7 bases. Sequenced sample: naive CD8+ T cells sorted from blood. The CDR3 region is CASSIDDRDETGELFF. The CDR3 bases are TGTGCCAGTAGTATAGATGACAGGGACGAAACCGGGGAGCTGTTTTTT.